This T cell receptor beta chain was found in a study of OX40 agonist ivuxolimab in advanced cancers. Looking at the study overall: Earlier anti-PD-1, anti-PD-L1 or anti-CTLA-4 therapy was permitted; about 44% had received some. Partial responses occurred in Three dose-escalation patients, one with hepatocellular carcinoma and two with cutaneous melanoma.

Study conclusions and caveats: Low levels of normalized T-cell clonal expansion also appeared in some nonresponders.

Libraries were prepared by immunoSEQ multiplex PCR; TCRdb keeps only in-frame clonotypes and omits some of them. This table holds 23,000 or so clones, around 89% found once. With respect to this clone: No antigen is known for it.

This sequence was found in an adult with an advanced solid tumor such as melanoma, head and neck, liver or kidney cancer. This specimen consisted of CD4+ or CD8+ T cells sorted from blood, obtained in a trial of the OX40 agonist ivuxolimab.

In DNA form, the CDR3 reads TGTGCCAGCAGTGAAACTGGGGCGGGAATTAATGAAAAACTGTTTTTT. Its translation: CASSETGAGINEKLFF. This chain uses TRBV2 with TRBJ1-4, with TRBD1 as a possible D gene (5 bases). The V end was cut by 2 bases, the J end by 4 bases, with 14 bases between. CDR1 is SNHLY and CDR2 is FYNNEI in the germline V gene. This CDR3 is 16 amino acids long. Based on the CDR3 plus reference TRBV2 and TRBJ1-4, the full variable domain is EPEVTQTPSHQVTQMGQEVILRCVPISNHLYFYWYRQILGQKVEFLVSFYNNEISEKSEIFDDQFSVERPDGSNFTLKIRSTKLEDSAMYFCASSETGAGINEKLFFGSGTQLSVL.